The 29 T cell receptor beta chains below were found in one sample sequenced in a study of T-cell memory formation after mild COVID-19. TCRdb reanalysed the 5' RACE reads using MiXCR and keeps one entry per CDR3 protein. This table has about 440,000 distinct CDR3 sequences, around 18% appearing once. The sequenced sample consisted of PBMCs or a T cell subset sorted from them (not recorded which). These receptor sequences come from an adult woman who had mild COVID-19 (a few samples of this study predate the infection). Cell type and time point are not known.

The chain joins TRBV18 to TRBJ1-5; D gene unclear. V was cut by 0 bases and J by 0 bases, with 9 bases left in between. This CDR3 region has 16 residues. Germline V lookup: CDR1 KGHSH, CDR2 LQKENI. DNA of the CDR3: TGTGCCAGCTCACCACCTGGCAGGACTAGCAATCAGCCCCAGCATTTT. Protein product: CASSPPGRTSNQPQHF.

This chain joins TRBV12-3 or TRBV12-4 and TRBJ1-1; no definite D call. The ends were cut back, 3 bases at V and 2 bases at J, with 7 bases in the middle. The CDR3 spans 13 residues. CDR3 in amino acids: CASSFRPNTEAFF. For the CDR3, the DNA is TGTGCCAGCAGTTTCCGCCCCAACACTGAAGCTTTCTTT.

The chain links TRBV7-2 to TRBJ1-2, with TRBD1 identical over 10 bases. The CDR3 sequence is 14 residues long. Germline V gives CDR1 SGHTA, CDR2 FQGNSA. With V trimmed by 5 bases and J by 3 bases, 3 bases remained unmatched. This CDR3 is CASSPGQGHYGYTF. CDR3 bases: TGTGCCAGCAGCCCGGGACAGGGGCACTATGGCTACACCTTC.

This CDR3 reads CASSASGTQKAAEAFF. The CDR3 coding sequence is TGTGCCAGCAGCGCCTCCGGGACACAGAAGGCCGCTGAAGCTTTCTTT. The chain employs TRBV9 and TRBJ1-1; a weak D match, TRBD1 (6 bases). The CDR3 contains 16 residues. Trimming left V 3 bases short and J 6 bases short, with 21 bases between. Germline CDR1 is SGDLS and CDR2 is YYNGEE. The full variable domain, in which reference TRBV9 and TRBJ1-1 provide the parts outside the CDR3, is DSGVTQTPKHLITATGQRVTLRCSPRSGDLSVYWYQQSLDQGLQFLIQYYNGEERAKGNILERFSAQQFPDLHSELNLSSLELGDSALYFCASSASGTQKAAEAFFGQGTRLTVV.

J is TRBJ2-7 and V is TRBV28; D is undetermined. There are 15 residues in the CDR3. The ends were cut back, 2 bases at V and 1 base at J, with 12 bases in the middle. Germline V gene sequence: CDR1 MDHEN, CDR2 SYDVKM. CDR3 sequence reads: CASSLRRFESYEQYF. CDR3 nucleotides: TGTGCCAGCAGTTTACGCAGGTTCGAATCCTACGAGCAGTACTTC.

This clonotype occurred a few times. The chain is built from TRBV6-5 and TRBJ1-1; no reliable D call. This CDR3 region has 15 residues. Trimming shortened V by 5 bases and J by 7 bases, and 20 bases separated the two germline ends. Germline values: CDR1 MNHEY, CDR2 SVGAGI. The CDR3 sequence: CASSLTPRASGEAFF. CDR3 DNA sequence: TGTGCCAGCAGTCTGACTCCCCGGGCGAGTGGTGAAGCTTTCTTT.

This clonotype was counted a few times. CDR3 coding DNA: TGTGCCAGCGGCCGTTTGGGGGCGGGTGGCTACACCTTC. It yields the protein CASGRLGAGGYTF. The chain joins TRBV12-3 or TRBV12-4 to TRBJ1-2, with D perhaps matching TRBD1 (6 bases). The CDR3 runs to 13 residues. Trimming stripped 8 bases from V and 7 bases from J, with 17 bases between.

The gene calls are TRBV9 and TRBJ2-1; 10 bases are a match to TRBD2. The CDR3 covers 17 residues. In germline, CDR1 is SGDLS, CDR2 YYNGEE. J lost 4 bases, V lost 0 bases, and 7 bases had no gene match. Here the CDR3 reads CASSVDWASGSYNEQFF. The CDR3 DNA sequence: TGTGCCAGCAGCGTAGACTGGGCTAGCGGGAGTTACAATGAGCAGTTCTTC. The full variable domain, with the rest looked up from reference TRBV9 and TRBJ2-1, is DSGVTQTPKHLITATGQRVTLRCSPRSGDLSVYWYQQSLDQGLQFLIQYYNGEERAKGNILERFSAQQFPDLHSELNLSSLELGDSALYFCASSVDWASGSYNEQFFGPGTRLTVL.

Only a few counts were recorded for this clonotype. V usage is TRBV6-2 or TRBV6-3 and J usage is TRBJ2-5; TRBD1 is a possible D gene (5 bases). Germline lookup yields CDR1 MNHEY and CDR2 SVGEGT. Trimming cost V 1 base and J 5 bases, with 14 bases left between them. CDR3 length equals 15 residues. The CDR3 reads CASSYWPTGAETQYF. In DNA form, the CDR3 reads TGTGCCAGCAGTTACTGGCCCACAGGCGCGGAGACCCAGTACTTC.

The V and J genes are TRBV6-4 and TRBJ1-5, with D possibly TRBD1 on 5 matching bases. V was cut by 8 bases and J by 7 bases, with 18 bases left in between. The CDR3 sequence is 14 residues long. The V gene's germline CDR1 is MRHNA and CDR2 SNTAGT. The CDR3 coding sequence is TGTGCCAGCGCGGGGGACCTACAAGGACAGCCCCAGCATTTT. Translated, it gives CASAGDLQGQPQHF.

The CDR3 protein is CASSIQGQLQETQYF. The CDR3 DNA is TGCGCCAGCAGCATCCAGGGACAGCTCCAAGAGACCCAGTACTTC. The chain has TRBV5-1 and TRBJ2-5, with TRBD1 identical over 7 bases. Germline lookup yields CDR1 SGHRS and CDR2 YFSETQ. V trimming: 4 bases; J trimming: 1 base; junction bases outside the gene matches: 7. The CDR3 has 15 amino acids.

This clonotype was seen a handful of times. This chain links TRBV30 with TRBJ2-2; D unresolved. CDR1 and CDR2 from the germline V gene are GTSNPN and SVGIG (reference sequence). The CDR3 runs 12 residues. V shed 8 bases and J shed 6 bases, with 13 bases lying between them. For the CDR3, the DNA is TGTGCCCTCTCCCCCAACCCCGGGGAGCTGTTTTTT. The encoded protein is CALSPNPGELFF. Drawing the rest from reference TRBV30 and TRBJ2-2, the complete variable domain is SQTIHQWPATLVQPVGSPLSLECTVEGTSNPNLYWYRQAAGRGLQLLFYSVGIGQISSEVPQNLSASRPQDRQFILSSKKLLLSDSGFYLCALSPNPGELFFGEGSRLTVL.

This clonotype was seen a handful of times. The CDR3 nucleotides are TGCGCCAGCAGCCACGGGCTATCGGGAGATTTGGGTAGCACAGATACGCAGTATTTT. Encoded protein: CASSHGLSGDLGSTDTQYF. This sequence joins TRBV4-1 and TRBJ2-3; a possible D gene is TRBD2 (6 bases). Germline V gene sequence: CDR1 MGHRA, CDR2 YSYEKL. This CDR3 is built from 19 residues. Trimming cost V 3 bases and J 0 bases, with 22 bases left between them.

This clonotype was recorded a few times. This chain links TRBV20-1 with TRBJ2-7; D is ambiguous. The CDR3 sequence is 17 residues long. Looked up from germline, CDR1 is DFQATT and CDR2 is SNEGSKA (reference sequence). Trimming pared 1 base from V and 3 bases from J, leaving 22 bases between. Here the CDR3 reads CSARGSSTIAEFYEQYF. The CDR3 DNA reads as TGCAGTGCTAGAGGTTCGTCGACGATCGCCGAATTCTACGAGCAGTACTTC.

CDR3 nucleotide sequence: TGTGCCAGCAGCTTAGTTTGGGCCCATGACAGGGACACTGAAGCTTTCTTT. As protein: CASSLVWAHDRDTEAFF. J is TRBJ1-1 and V is TRBV7-9; 7 nucleotides align to TRBD1. Germline values: CDR1 SEHNR, CDR2 FQNEAQ (reference sequence). With 1 base clipped from V and 3 bases from J, the junction kept 11 bases outside the gene matches. This CDR3 spans 17 amino acids.

This clonotype was observed a handful of times. This chain links TRBV7-2 with TRBJ1-4; D not resolved. The CDR3 is 15 amino acids. V dropped 2 bases and J dropped 6 bases, with 13 bases sitting between them. Germline-derived CDR1 and CDR2 are SGHTA and FQGNSA. CDR3 loop: CASSLTGLNDEKLFF. CDR3 sequence (DNA): TGTGCCAGCAGCTTAACCGGACTGAATGATGAAAAACTGTTTTTT.

This chain links TRBV6-5 with TRBJ2-1; 8 bases fit TRBD2. V dropped 4 bases and J dropped 16; count of bases not matched to a gene: 6. The CDR3 contains 11 residues. Germline CDR1 reads MNHEY; CDR2 reads SVGAGI. CDR3 coding DNA: TGTGCCAGCAGTTTGGGACTAGACCTTTTCTTC. Protein sequence: CASSLGLDLFF.

This clonotype was seen only a few times. This chain joins TRBV29-1 and TRBJ1-1; D might be TRBD1 (5 bases). V was clipped by 7 bases and J by 1 base, with 13 bases between them. CDR3 length: 13 residues. Germline CDR1 SQVTM, CDR2 ANQGSEA. The CDR3 bases are TGCAGCGCTCCGAGGGACGGGAACACTGAAGCTTTCTTT. Translation: CSAPRDGNTEAFF.

This clonotype was counted only a few times. This chain connects TRBV7-2 to TRBJ2-3; D is unclear. Looked up from germline, CDR1 is SGHTA and CDR2 is FQGNSA. Trimming stripped 2 bases from V and 0 bases from J, with 12 bases between. This CDR3 contains 16 residues. CDR3 sequence: CASSLTSGFSTDTQYF. The CDR3 nucleotides are TGTGCCAGCAGCTTAACGTCCGGGTTTAGCACAGATACGCAGTATTTT. Filled out from reference TRBV7-2 and TRBJ2-3, the complete variable domain reads GAGVSQSPSNKVTEKGKDVELRCDPISGHTALYWYRQSLGQGLEFLIYFQGNSAPDKSGLPSDRFSAERTGGSVSTLTIQRTQQEDSAVYLCASSLTSGFSTDTQYFGPGTRLTVL.

This clonotype has a handful of counts. The chain links TRBV20-1 to TRBJ1-1, with 7 bases fitting TRBD1. V gave up 4 bases and J gave up 5 bases; unmatched junction bases: 10. This CDR3 comprises 14 residues. CDR1 and CDR2 from the germline V gene are DFQATT and SNEGSKA (reference sequence). DNA for the CDR3: TGCAGTGCTAAGAGGGGGCGATCGGGGACTGAAGCTTTCTTT. Protein product: CSAKRGRSGTEAFF.

The V call is TRBV29-1, the J call TRBJ2-7; no clear D gene. In germline, CDR1 is SQVTM, CDR2 ANQGSEA. CDR3 size: 13 residues. V was clipped by 6 bases and J by 4 bases, with 16 bases between them. CDR3: CSVAEDVLYEQYF. In nucleotides, the CDR3 is TGCAGCGTGGCTGAGGACGTACTTTACGAGCAGTACTTC.

The table lists this clonotype with a few counts. The rearrangement links TRBV11-2 to TRBJ1-2; TRBD1 might be the D (5 bases). The V gene lost 0 bases and the J gene lost 4 bases, with 12 bases spanning the gap. The CDR3 sequence is 15 residues long. Germline V gene data show CDR1 as SGHAT and CDR2 as FQNNGV. CDR3 DNA sequence: TGTGCCAGCAGCTTAGATCCCGGGGACGGCTATGGCTACACCTTC. As protein: CASSLDPGDGYGYTF.

V is TRBV4-1 and J is TRBJ2-7; tentative D call: TRBD2 (5 bases). This CDR3 is 14 amino acids long. CDR1 and CDR2 from the germline V gene are MGHRA and YSYEKL. Between the trimmed V and J ends, which lost 1 base and 2 bases, there was a span of 9 bases. This chain's CDR3 is CASSQVQRTYEQYF. The CDR3 region has the DNA TGCGCCAGCAGCCAAGTGCAGCGGACCTACGAGCAGTACTTC.

The chain has TRBV7-2 and TRBJ2-7, with 7 bases that match TRBD2. Germline CDR1 and CDR2: SGHTA and FQGNSA. Germline trimming cut 4 bases from V and 6 bases from J; bases unmatched to any gene: 6. The CDR3 consists of 13 residues. The CDR3 DNA is TGTGCCAGCAGCTCGGTACTAGCGACCGAGCAGTACTTC. It specifies CASSSVLATEQYF. Full variable domain (remainder filled in from reference TRBV7-2 and TRBJ2-7): GAGVSQSPSNKVTEKGKDVELRCDPISGHTALYWYRQSLGQGLEFLIYFQGNSAPDKSGLPSDRFSAERTGGSVSTLTIQRTQQEDSAVYLCASSSVLATEQYFGPGTRLTVT.

V is TRBV5-1 and J is TRBJ1-2; 9 positions agree with TRBD1. After removal of 0 bases from V and 6 bases from J, the junction contained 12 bases not matched to a gene. The CDR3 extends over 17 amino acids. From germline, CDR1 is SGHRS and CDR2 YFSETQ. The CDR3: CASSLVPTTTGGNGYTF. In nucleotides, the CDR3 is TGCGCCAGCAGCTTGGTACCAACCACGACAGGGGGGAATGGCTACACCTTC.

This clonotype has just a few counts. The chain has TRBV4-1 and TRBJ2-5; D remains ambiguous. Looked up from germline, CDR1 is MGHRA and CDR2 is YSYEKL. The ends were cut back, 0 bases at V and 6 bases at J, with 5 bases in the middle. The CDR3 has 12 amino acids. In DNA, the CDR3 is TGCGCCAGCAGCCAAGATGGAAAGACCCAGTACTTC. Protein product: CASSQDGKTQYF.

A word on this clonotype: The junction departs from the called germline gene at one end, perhaps through a read error. The chain joins TRBV20-1 to TRBJ2-2; 12 bases match TRBD2. The germline V gene encodes CDR1 DFQATT and CDR2 SNEGSKA (reference sequence). The CDR3 loop spans 15 amino acids. CDR3 residues: CSASPSGRGTGELFF. The CDR3 nucleotides read TGCAGTGCAAGCCCTAGCGGGAGGGGGACCGGAGAGCTGTTTTTT.

The chain uses TRBV27 and TRBJ2-1, with TRBD2 matching 7 bases. Germline-derived CDR1 and CDR2 are MNHEY and SMNVEV (reference sequence). After removal of 2 bases from V and 2 bases from J, the junction contained 3 bases not matched to a gene. This CDR3 is 15 amino acids long. In DNA form, the CDR3 reads TGTGCCAGCAGTTTAGCGGGAGACGCCTACAATGAGCAGTTCTTC. Translated, it gives CASSLAGDAYNEQFF.

In its sample, this clonotype was seen many times. The genes are TRBV5-1 and TRBJ2-7; 11 positions match TRBD1. The CDR3 length is 13 residues. Germline V gene sequence: CDR1 SGHRS, CDR2 YFSETQ. V was clipped by 7 bases and J by 7 bases; unmatched bases: 7. CDR3 in DNA: TGCGCCAGCGCTAAGGACAGGGGGCATGAGCAGTACTTC. Translating it yields CASAKDRGHEQYF.